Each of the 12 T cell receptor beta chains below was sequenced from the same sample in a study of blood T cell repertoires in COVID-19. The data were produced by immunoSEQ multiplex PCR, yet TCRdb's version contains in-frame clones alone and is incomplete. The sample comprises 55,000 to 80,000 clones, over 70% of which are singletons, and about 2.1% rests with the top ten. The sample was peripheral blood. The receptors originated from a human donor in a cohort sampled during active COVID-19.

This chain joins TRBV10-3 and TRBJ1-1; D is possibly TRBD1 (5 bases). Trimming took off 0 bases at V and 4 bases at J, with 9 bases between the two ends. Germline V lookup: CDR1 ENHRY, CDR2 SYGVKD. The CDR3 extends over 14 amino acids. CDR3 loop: CAISESGGVTEAFF. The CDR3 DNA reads TGTGCCATCAGTGAGTCGGGGGGAGTCACTGAAGCTTTCTTT.

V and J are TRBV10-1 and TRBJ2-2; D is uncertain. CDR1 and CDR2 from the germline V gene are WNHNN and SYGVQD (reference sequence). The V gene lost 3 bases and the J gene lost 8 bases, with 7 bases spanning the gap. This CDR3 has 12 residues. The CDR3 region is CASSDVSGELFF. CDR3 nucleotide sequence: TGCGCCAGCAGTGATGTGTCAGGGGAGCTGTTTTTT.

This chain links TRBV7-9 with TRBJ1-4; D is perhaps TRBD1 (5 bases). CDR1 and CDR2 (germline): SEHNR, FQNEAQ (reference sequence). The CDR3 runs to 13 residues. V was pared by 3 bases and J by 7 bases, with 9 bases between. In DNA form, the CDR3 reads TGTGCCAGCAGCTTCGGGGGTGGTGAAAAACTGTTTTTT. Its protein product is CASSFGGGEKLFF.

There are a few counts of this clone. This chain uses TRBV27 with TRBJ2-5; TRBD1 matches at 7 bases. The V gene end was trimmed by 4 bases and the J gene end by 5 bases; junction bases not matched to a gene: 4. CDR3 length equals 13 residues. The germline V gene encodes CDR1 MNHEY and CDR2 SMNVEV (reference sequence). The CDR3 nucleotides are TGTGCCAGCAGTTCTGGGGACAGTGAGACCCAGTACTTC. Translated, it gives CASSSGDSETQYF.

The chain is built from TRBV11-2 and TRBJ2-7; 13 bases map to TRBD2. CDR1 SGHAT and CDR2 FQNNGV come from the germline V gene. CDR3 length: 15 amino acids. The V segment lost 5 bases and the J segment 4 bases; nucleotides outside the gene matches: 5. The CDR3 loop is CASSAGLAGVYEQYF. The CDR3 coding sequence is TGTGCCAGCAGCGCTGGACTAGCGGGGGTGTACGAGCAGTACTTC.

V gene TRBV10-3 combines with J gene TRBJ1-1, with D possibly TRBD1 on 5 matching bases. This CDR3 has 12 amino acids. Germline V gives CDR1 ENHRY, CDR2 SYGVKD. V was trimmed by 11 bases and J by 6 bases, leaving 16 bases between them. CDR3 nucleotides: TGTGCCTCAACGCGGGACGGCGCTGAAGCTTTCTTT. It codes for CASTRDGAEAFF.

CDR3 sequence: CATGTGVGYTF. For the CDR3, the DNA is TGTGCTACCGGGACAGGGGTAGGCTACACCTTC. The chain uses TRBV28 and TRBJ1-2; 10 positions match TRBD1. This CDR3 is 11 amino acids long. Germline CDR1 MDHEN, CDR2 SYDVKM.

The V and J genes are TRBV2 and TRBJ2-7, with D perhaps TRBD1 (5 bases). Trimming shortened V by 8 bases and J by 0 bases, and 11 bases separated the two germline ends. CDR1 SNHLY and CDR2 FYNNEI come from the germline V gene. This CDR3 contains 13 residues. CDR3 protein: CASGRASSYEQYF. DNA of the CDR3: TGTGCCAGCGGCAGGGCCAGCTCCTACGAGCAGTACTTC.

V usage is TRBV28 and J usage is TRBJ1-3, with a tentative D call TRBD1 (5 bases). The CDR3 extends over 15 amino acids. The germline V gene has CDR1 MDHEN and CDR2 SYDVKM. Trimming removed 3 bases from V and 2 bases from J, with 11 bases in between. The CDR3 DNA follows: TGTGCCAGCAGTTTGGGTCAGGGAACTGGAAACACCATATATTTT. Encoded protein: CASSLGQGTGNTIYF.

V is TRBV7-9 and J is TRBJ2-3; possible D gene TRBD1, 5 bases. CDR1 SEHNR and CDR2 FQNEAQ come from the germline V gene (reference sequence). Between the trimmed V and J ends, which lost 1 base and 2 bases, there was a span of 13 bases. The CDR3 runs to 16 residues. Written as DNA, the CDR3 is TGTGCCAGCAGCTTAGACAACAGGAAAATCACAGATACGCAGTATTTT. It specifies CASSLDNRKITDTQYF.

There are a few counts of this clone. The CDR3 here is CAWSVRTGPNYGYTF. Written as DNA, the CDR3 is TGTGCCTGGAGTGTACGAACAGGGCCTAACTATGGCTACACCTTC. The genes are TRBV30 and TRBJ1-2; the D gene is possibly TRBD1 (6 bases). Germline V gives CDR1 GTSNPN, CDR2 SVGIG (reference sequence). Between the trimmed V and J ends, which lost 0 bases and 0 bases, there was a span of 11 bases. This CDR3 has 15 amino acids.

As DNA, the CDR3 is TGTGCCAGCAGCGGAGGCTGGGGGCGGGCGAGCACAGATACGCAGTATTTT. This translates into CASSGGWGRASTDTQYF. This chain uses TRBV9 with TRBJ2-3, with D possibly TRBD1 on 6 matching bases. V lost 3 bases and J lost 0, with 17 bases in between. The CDR3 sequence is 17 residues long. The germline gives CDR1 SGDLS, CDR2 YYNGEE.